The entry below gives a single T cell receptor (beta chain) sequence along with its context. Its specificity is not known. The source of the sample is a study of T cell clonotyping in hematopoietic cell transplantation. Whole-study results and caveats: After transplant, recipient diversity fell while pathologically expanded clonotypes grew through day 180. Cells were unsorted, so CD4 and CD8 contributions were not separated.

Repertoires were generated with immunoSEQ multiplex PCR, while TCRdb's copy carries only in-frame clones and drops some. There are 11,000 to 15,000 clones in the sample; around 94% occur only once, and 4% to 5% lies in the top ten. The TCR comes from a male patient between 55 and 70 years old who had an allogeneic stem cell transplant from an unrelated donor, so the T cells may come from the graft donor. Some clones in this sample may be carry-over from other donors' samples. Sequenced material: PBMCs, taken 30 days after allogeneic stem cell transplant.

The CDR3 spells CASSEYGQGSEKLFF. DNA of the CDR3: TGTGCCAGCAGTGAATATGGACAGGGCAGTGAAAAACTGTTTTTT. This chain links TRBV6-1 with TRBJ1-4; 8 bases fit TRBD1. Losses at the gene ends were 2 bases for V and 7 bases for J; bases not matched to a gene: 6. Per the germline V gene, CDR1 is MNHNS and CDR2 is SASEGT. The CDR3 totals 15 residues.